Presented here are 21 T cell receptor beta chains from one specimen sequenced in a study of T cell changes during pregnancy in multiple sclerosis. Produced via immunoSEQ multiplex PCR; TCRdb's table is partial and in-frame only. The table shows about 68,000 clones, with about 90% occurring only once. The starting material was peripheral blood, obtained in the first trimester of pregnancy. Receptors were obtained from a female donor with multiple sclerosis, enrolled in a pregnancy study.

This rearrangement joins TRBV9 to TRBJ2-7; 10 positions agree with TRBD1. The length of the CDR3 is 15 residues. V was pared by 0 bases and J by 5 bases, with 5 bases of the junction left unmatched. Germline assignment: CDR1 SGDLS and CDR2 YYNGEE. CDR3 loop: CASSVGGTGVNEQYF. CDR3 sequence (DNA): TGTGCCAGCAGCGTAGGAGGGACAGGGGTCAACGAGCAGTACTTC.

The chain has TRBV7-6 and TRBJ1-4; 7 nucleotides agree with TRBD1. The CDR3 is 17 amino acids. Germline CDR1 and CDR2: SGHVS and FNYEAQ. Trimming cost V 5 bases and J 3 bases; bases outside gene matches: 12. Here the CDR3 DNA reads TGTGCCAGCAGCGCGGACGTAGGGGGCATAGCTAATGAAAAACTGTTTTTT. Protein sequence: CASSADVGGIANEKLFF.

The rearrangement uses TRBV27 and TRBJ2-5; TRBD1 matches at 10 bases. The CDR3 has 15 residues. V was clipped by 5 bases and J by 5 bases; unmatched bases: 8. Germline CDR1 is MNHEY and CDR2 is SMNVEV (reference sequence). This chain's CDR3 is CASSPGQGRDETQYF. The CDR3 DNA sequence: TGTGCCAGCAGTCCGGGACAGGGGAGGGACGAGACCCAGTACTTC.

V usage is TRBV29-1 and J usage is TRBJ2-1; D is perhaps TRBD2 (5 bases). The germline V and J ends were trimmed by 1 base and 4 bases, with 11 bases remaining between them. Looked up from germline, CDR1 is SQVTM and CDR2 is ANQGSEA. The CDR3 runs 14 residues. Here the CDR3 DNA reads TGCAGCGTTGAAGCCCCGGGGAATTACAATGAGCAGTTCTTC. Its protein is CSVEAPGNYNEQFF.

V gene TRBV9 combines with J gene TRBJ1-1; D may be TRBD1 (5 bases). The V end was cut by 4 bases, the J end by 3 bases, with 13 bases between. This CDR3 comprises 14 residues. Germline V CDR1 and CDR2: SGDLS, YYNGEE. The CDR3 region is CASSPRARDTEAFF. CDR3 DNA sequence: TGTGCCAGCAGCCCCAGGGCGCGAGACACTGAAGCTTTCTTT.

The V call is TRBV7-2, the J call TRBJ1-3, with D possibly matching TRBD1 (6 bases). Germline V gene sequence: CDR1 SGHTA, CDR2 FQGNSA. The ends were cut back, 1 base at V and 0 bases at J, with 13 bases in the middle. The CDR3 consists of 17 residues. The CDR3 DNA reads TGTGCCAGCAGCTTAGTAGGGGGATTCCCCTCTGGAAACACCATATATTTT. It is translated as CASSLVGGFPSGNTIYF.

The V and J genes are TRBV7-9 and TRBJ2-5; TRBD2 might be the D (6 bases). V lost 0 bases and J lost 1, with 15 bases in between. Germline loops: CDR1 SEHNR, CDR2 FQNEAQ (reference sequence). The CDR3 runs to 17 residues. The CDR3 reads CASSLAADYAGQETQYF. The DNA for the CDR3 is TGTGCCAGCAGCTTAGCGGCGGACTACGCGGGCCAAGAGACCCAGTACTTC.

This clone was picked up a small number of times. The CDR3 is CASSREGGSTEAFF. CDR3 nucleotide sequence: TGTGCCAGCAGCCGCGAGGGGGGGAGCACTGAAGCTTTCTTT. The rearrangement links TRBV7-9 to TRBJ1-1; TRBD1 might be the D (6 bases). The CDR3 totals 14 residues. Trimming took 5 bases from V and 4 from J, leaving 14 bases between them. CDR1 is SEHNR, CDR2 FQNEAQ, per germline (reference sequence).

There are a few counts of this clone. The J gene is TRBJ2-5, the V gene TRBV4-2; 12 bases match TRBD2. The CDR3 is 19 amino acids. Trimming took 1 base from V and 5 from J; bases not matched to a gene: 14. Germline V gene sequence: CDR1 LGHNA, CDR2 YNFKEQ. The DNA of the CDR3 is TGTGCCAGCAGCCAAGGACGGACTAGCGGGGCCCTAGCTTGGGAGACCCAGTACTTC. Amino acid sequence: CASSQGRTSGALAWETQYF.

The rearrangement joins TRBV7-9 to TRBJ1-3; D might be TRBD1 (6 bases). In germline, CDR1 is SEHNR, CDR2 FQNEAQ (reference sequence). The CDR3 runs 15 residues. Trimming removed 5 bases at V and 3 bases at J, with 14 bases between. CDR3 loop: CASSPSAGVGNTIYF. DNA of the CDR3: TGTGCCAGCAGCCCCTCGGCAGGGGTTGGAAACACCATATATTTT.

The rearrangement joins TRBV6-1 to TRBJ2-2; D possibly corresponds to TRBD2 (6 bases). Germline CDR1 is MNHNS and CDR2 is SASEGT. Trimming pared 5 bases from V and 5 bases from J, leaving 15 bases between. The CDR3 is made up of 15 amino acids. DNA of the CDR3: TGTGCCAGCAGTCCGACGGGAGTGAAGACCGGGGAGCTGTTTTTT. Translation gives CASSPTGVKTGELFF.

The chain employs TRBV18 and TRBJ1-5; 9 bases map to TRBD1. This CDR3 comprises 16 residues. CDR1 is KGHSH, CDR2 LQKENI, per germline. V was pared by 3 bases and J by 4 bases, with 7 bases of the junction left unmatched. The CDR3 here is CASSPSDRGRNQPQHF. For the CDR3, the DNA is TGTGCCAGCTCACCTTCGGACAGGGGAAGGAATCAGCCCCAGCATTTT.

CDR3 loop: CAWSGSARRGEQYF. CDR3 DNA sequence: TGTGCCTGGAGTGGGTCAGCGCGTAGGGGCGAGCAGTACTTC. This chain joins TRBV30 and TRBJ2-7, with D possibly matching TRBD1 (5 bases). The CDR3 consists of 14 residues. With 1 base removed from V and 6 bases from J, the gap between germline ends came to 16 bases. CDR1 GTSNPN and CDR2 SVGIG come from the germline V gene (reference sequence).

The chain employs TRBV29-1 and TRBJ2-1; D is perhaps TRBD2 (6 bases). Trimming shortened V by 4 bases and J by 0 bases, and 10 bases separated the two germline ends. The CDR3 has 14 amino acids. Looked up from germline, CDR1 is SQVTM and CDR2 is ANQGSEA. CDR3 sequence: CSVVAEISYNEQFF. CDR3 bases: TGCAGCGTTGTAGCGGAGATCTCCTACAATGAGCAGTTCTTC.

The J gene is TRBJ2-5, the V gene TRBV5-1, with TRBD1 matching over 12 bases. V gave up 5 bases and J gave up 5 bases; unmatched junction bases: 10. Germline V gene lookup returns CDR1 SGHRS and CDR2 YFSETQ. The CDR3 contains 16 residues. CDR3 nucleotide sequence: TGCGCCAGCAGTTGGGAAGGGACAGGGGGCCTTGAGACCCAGTACTTC. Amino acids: CASSWEGTGGLETQYF. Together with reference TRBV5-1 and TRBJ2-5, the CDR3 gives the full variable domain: KAGVTQTPRYLIKTRGQQVTLSCSPISGHRSVSWYQQTPGQGLQFLFEYFSETQRNKGNFPGRFSGRQFSNSRSEMNVSTLELGDSALYLCASSWEGTGGLETQYFGPGTRLLVL.

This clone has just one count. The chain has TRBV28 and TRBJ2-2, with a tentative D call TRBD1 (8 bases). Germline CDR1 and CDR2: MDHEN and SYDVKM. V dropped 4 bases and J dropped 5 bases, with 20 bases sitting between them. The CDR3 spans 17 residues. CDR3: CASSWGGGQGWTGELFF. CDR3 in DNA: TGTGCCAGCAGTTGGGGGGGTGGACAGGGATGGACCGGGGAGCTGTTTTTT.

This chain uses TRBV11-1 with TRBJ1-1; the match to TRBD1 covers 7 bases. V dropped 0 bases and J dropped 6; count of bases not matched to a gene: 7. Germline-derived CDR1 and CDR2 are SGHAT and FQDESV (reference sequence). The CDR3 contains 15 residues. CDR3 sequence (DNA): TGTGCCAGCAGCTTAGCGTGGGCAGGGGGTGCTGAAGCTTTCTTT. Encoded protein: CASSLAWAGGAEAFF.

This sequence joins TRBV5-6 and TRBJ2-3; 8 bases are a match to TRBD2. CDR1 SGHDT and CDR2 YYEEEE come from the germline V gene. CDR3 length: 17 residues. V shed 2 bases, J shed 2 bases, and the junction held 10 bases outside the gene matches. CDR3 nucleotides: TGTGCCAGCAGCTTTTCCGGGACTAGACTGATCACAGATACGCAGTATTTT. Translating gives CASSFSGTRLITDTQYF. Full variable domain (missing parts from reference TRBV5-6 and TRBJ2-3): DAGVTQSPTHLIKTRGQQVTLRCSPKSGHDTVSWYQQALGQGPQFIFQYYEEEERQRGNFPDRFSGHQFPNYSSELNVNALLLGDSALYLCASSFSGTRLITDTQYFGPGTRLTVL.

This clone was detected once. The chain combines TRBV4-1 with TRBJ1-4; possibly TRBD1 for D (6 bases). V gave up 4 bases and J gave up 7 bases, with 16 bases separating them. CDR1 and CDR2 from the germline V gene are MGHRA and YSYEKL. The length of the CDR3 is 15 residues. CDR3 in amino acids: CASSLRQEWVEKLFF. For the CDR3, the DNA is TGCGCCAGCAGCCTCCGACAGGAGTGGGTTGAAAAACTGTTTTTT.

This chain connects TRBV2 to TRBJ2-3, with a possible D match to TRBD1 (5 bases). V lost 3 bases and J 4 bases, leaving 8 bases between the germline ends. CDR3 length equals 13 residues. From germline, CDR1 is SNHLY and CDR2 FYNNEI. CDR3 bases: TGTGCCAGCAGTGACCAGGGCCCAGATACGCAGTATTTT. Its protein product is CASSDQGPDTQYF.

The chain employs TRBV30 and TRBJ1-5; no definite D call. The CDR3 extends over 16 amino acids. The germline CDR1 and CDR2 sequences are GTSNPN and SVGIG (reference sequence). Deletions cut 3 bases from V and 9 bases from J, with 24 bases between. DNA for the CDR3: TGTGCCTGGAGCCCAACTGGCATACCTGCGCCGGGGCCCCAGCATTTT. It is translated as CAWSPTGIPAPGPQHF.